Detailed here is one T cell receptor beta chain. The sample originates from a study of technical replicates of blood from several donors. Sequenced by immunoSEQ multiplex PCR; TCRdb stores in-frame clones only, minus some. The data show around 57,000 clones, around 94% seen once. Germline V lookup: CDR1 SGHRS, CDR2 YFSETQ. CDR3 size: 15 residues. Trimming removed 3 bases at V and 5 bases at J, with 18 bases between. The sample comprised T cells isolated from PBMCs. V is TRBV5-1 and J is TRBJ2-7; D may be TRBD2 (7 bases). This receptor was obtained from a human donor in good health. The CDR3 reads CASSSGLGTIDEQYF. Here the CDR3 DNA reads TGCGCCAGCAGCTCAGGACTAGGGACAATAGACGAGCAGTACTTC. The whole variable domain, remainder taken from reference TRBV5-1 and TRBJ2-7, is KAGVTQTPRYLIKTRGQQVTLSCSPISGHRSVSWYQQTPGQGLQFLFEYFSETQRNKGNFPGRFSGRQFSNSRSEMNVSTLELGDSALYLCASSSGLGTIDEQYFGPGTRLTVT.